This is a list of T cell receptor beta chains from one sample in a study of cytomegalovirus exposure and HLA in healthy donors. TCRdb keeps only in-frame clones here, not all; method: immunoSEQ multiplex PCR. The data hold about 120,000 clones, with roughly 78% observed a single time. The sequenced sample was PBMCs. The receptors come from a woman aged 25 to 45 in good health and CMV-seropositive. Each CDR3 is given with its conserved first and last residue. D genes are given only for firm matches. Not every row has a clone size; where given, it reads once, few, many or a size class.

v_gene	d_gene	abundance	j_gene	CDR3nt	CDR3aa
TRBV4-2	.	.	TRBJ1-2	TGTGCCAGCAGCCAAGAAGGAGCCATCAGTGGCTACACCTTC	CASSQEGAISGYTF
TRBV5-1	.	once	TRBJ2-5	TGCGCCAGCAGCTTGGCCGAGGGTGGGCCGGAGACCCAGTACTTC	CASSLAEGGPETQYF
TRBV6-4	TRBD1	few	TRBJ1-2	TGTGCCAGCAGTTACCTGGGACAGGGGAGCGGCTACACCTTC	CASSYLGQGSGYTF
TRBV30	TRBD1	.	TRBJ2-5	TGTGCCTGGAGCCGGACAGGGGAAGAGACCCAGTACTTC	CAWSRTGEETQYF
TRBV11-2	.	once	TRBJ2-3	TGTGCCAGCAGCCCCAAGGCGGGTGACATCGGCACAGATACGCAGTATTTT	CASSPKAGDIGTDTQYF
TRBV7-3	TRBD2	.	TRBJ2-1	TGTGCCAGCAGCAAAAGGACTAGCGGCGATGAGCAGTTCTTC	CASSKRTSGDEQFF
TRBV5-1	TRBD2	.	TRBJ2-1	TGCGCCAGCAGCTTGGGTCTAGCGGGTTCCCACAATGAGCAGTTCTTC	CASSLGLAGSHNEQFF
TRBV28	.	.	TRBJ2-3	TGTGCCAGCAAGGGGCAGCGGGTAACAGATACGCAGTATTTT	CASKGQRVTDTQYF
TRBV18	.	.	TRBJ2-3	TGTGCCAGCTCACCACCCCCGGGAGTAGAGGGCACAGATACGCAGTATTTT	CASSPPPGVEGTDTQYF
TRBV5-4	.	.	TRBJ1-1	TGTGCCAGCAGCTTTCCCGCCCTGGGAGGGACTGAAGCTTTCTTT	CASSFPALGGTEAFF
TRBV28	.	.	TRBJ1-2	TGTGCCAGCAGTCCACCGGGGAATAGGGGCTACACCTTC	CASSPPGNRGYTF
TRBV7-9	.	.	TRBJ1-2	TGTGCCAGCAGCCCCTCGGCGTGGGGGCCCTATGGCTACACCTTC	CASSPSAWGPYGYTF
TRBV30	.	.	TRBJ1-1	TGTGCCTGGAGTCGGAGTAACACTGAAGCTTTCTTT	CAWSRSNTEAFF
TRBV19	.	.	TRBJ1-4	TGTGCCAGTAGTCCCCGACCGGGGAGGGCTGAAAAACTGTTTTTT	CASSPRPGRAEKLFF
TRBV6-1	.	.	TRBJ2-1	TGTGCCAGCAGTGGCTCGGGGCGCGGGGGCATTAATGAGCAGTTCTTC	CASSGSGRGGINEQFF
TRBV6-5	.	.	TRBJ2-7	TGTGCCAGCGGACAGTTGCACTACGAGCAGTACTTC	CASGQLHYEQYF
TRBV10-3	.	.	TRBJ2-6	TGTGCCATCAGTGAGGGGTACAGCTCTGGGGCCAACGTCCTGACTTTC	CAISEGYSSGANVLTF
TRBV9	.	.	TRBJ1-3	TGTGCCAGCAGCGTCGGCTCTGGAAACACCATATATTTT	CASSVGSGNTIYF
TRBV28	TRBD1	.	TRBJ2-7	TGTGCCAGCAGTCCCCCTAGGGGACAGTTCTACGAGCAGTACTTC	CASSPPRGQFYEQYF
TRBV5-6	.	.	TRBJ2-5	TGTGCCAGCAGCTTGCCCAGGGGGAGGGAGACCCAGTACTTC	CASSLPRGRETQYF
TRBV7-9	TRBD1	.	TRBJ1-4	TGTTCCAGCAGCCCAGGACAGGGTCCCGAAAAACTGTTTTTT	CSSSPGQGPEKLFF
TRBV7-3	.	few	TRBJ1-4	TGTGCCAGCAGCCGCATTGAGTTTAATGAAAAACTGTTTTTT	CASSRIEFNEKLFF
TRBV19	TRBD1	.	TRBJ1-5	TGTGCCAGTAGTGGGGGACAGGATAATCAGCCCCAGCATTTT	CASSGGQDNQPQHF
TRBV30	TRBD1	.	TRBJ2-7	TGTGCCTGGACTTATTGGGACAGGGGTGGCGAGCAGTACTTC	CAWTYWDRGGEQYF
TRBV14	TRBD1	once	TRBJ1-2	TGTGCCAGCAGCCAAGCCGGGACAGCCTCTGGCTATGGCTACACCTTC	CASSQAGTASGYGYTF
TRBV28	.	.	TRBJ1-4	TGTGCCAGCACTTCTCCCCCGACTAATGAAAAACTGTTTTTT	CASTSPPTNEKLFF
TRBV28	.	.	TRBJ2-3	TGTGCCAGCAGTTCCCGCGGGACGGGCACAGATACGCAGTATTTT	CASSSRGTGTDTQYF
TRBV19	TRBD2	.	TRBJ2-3	TGTGCCTGCCGGGGGGTTGGCACAGATACGCAGTATTTT	CACRGVGTDTQYF
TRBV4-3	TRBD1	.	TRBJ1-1	TGCGCCAGCAGCCAAGCGACAGGGGGGTTGAACACTGAAGCTTTCTTT	CASSQATGGLNTEAFF